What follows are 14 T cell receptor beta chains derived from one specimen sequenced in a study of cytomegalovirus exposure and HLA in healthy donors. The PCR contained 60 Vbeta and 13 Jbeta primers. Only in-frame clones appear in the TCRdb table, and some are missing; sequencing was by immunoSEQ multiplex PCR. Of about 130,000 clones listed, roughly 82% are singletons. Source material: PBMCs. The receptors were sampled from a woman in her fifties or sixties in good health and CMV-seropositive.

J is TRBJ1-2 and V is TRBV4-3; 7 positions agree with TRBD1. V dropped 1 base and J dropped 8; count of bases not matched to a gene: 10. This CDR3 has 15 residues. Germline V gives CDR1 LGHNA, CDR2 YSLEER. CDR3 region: CASSQAPQGVGGYTF. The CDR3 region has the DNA TGCGCCAGCAGCCAAGCGCCGCAGGGGGTCGGGGGCTACACCTTC.

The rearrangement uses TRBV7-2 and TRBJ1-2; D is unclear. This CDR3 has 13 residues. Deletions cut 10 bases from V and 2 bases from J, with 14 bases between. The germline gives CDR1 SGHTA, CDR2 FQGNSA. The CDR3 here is CATATGRNYGYTF. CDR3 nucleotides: TGTGCCACCGCAACCGGCAGGAACTATGGCTACACCTTC.

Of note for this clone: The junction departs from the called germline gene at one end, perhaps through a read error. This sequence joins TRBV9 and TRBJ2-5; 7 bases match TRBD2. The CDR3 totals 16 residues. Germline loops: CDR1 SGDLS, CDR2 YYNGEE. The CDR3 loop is CASSASGGTNHETQYF. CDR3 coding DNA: TGTGCCAGCAGCGCCTCCGGGGGGACCAACCATGAGACCCAGTACTTC. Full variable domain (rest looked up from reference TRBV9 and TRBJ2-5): DSGVTQTPKHLITATGQRVTLRCSPRSGDLSVYWYQQSLDQGLQFLIQYYNGEERAKGNILERFSAQQFPDLHSELNLSSLELGDSALYFCASSASGGTNHETQYFGPGTRLLVL.

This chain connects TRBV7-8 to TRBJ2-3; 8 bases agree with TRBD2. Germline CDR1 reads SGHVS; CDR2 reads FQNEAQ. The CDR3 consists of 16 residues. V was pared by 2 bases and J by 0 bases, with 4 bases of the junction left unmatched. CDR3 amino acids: CASSLRASGSTDTQYF. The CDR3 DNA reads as TGTGCCAGCAGCTTAAGGGCTAGCGGGAGCACAGATACGCAGTATTTT.

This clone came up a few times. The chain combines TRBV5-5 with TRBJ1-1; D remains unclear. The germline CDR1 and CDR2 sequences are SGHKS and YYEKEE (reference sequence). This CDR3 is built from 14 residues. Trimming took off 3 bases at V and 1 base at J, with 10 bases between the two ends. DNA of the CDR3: TGTGCCAGCAGCTCAATAACAGCGAACACTGAAGCTTTCTTT. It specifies CASSSITANTEAFF.

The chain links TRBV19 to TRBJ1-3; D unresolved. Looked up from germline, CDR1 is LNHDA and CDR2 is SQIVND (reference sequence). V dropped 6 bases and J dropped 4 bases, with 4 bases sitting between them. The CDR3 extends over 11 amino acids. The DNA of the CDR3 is TGTGCCAGTAGCACAGGAAACACCATATATTTT. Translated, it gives CASSTGNTIYF. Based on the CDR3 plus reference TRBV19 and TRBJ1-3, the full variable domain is DGGITQSPKYLFRKEGQNVTLSCEQNLNHDAMYWYRQDPGQGLRLIYYSQIVNDFQKGDIAEGYSVSREKKESFPLTVTSAQKNPTAFYLCASSTGNTIYFGEGSWLTVV.

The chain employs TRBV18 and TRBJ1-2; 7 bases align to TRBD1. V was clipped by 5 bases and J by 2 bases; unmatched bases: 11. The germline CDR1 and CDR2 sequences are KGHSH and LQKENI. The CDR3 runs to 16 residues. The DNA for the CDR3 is TGTGCCAGCTCATATCTACAGGGGAACAAGAACTATGGCTACACCTTC. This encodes CASSYLQGNKNYGYTF. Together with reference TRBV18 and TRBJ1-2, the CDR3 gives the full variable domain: NAGVMQNPRHLVRRRGQEARLRCSPMKGHSHVYWYRQLPEEGLKFMVYLQKENIIDESGMPKERFSAEFPKEGPSILRIQQVVRGDSAAYFCASSYLQGNKNYGYTFGSGTRLTVV.

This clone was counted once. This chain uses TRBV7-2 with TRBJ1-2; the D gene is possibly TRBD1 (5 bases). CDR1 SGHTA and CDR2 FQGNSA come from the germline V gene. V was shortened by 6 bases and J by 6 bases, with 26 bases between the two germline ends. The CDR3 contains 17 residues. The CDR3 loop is CASSLQRTRQRSDGYTF. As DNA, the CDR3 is TGTGCCAGCAGTTTACAAAGAACTCGACAGAGGTCGGATGGCTACACCTTC.

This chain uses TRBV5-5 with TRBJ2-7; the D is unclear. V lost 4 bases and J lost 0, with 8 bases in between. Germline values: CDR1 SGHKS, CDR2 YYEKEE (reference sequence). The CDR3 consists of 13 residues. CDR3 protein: CASSIPSSYEQYF. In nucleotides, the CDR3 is TGTGCCAGCAGCATCCCTAGCTCCTACGAGCAGTACTTC.

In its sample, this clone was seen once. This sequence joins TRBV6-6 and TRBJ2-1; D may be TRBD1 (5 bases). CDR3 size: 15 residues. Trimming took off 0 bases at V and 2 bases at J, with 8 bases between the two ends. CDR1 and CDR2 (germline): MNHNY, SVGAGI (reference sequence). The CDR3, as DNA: TGTGCCAGCAGTTACTCGTTGGGGCCCTACAATGAGCAGTTCTTC. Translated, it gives CASSYSLGPYNEQFF.

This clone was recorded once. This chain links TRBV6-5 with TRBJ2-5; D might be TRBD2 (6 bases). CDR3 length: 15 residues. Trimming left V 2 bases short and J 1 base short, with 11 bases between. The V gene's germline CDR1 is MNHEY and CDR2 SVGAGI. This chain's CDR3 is CASSYGGGVQETQYF. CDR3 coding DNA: TGTGCCAGCAGTTACGGAGGAGGGGTCCAAGAGACCCAGTACTTC.

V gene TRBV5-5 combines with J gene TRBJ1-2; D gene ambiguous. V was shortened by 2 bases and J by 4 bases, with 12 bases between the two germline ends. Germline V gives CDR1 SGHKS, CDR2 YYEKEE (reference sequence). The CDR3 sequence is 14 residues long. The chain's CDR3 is CASSFGQLRYGYTF. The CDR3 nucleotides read TGTGCCAGCAGCTTTGGCCAATTACGCTATGGCTACACCTTC.

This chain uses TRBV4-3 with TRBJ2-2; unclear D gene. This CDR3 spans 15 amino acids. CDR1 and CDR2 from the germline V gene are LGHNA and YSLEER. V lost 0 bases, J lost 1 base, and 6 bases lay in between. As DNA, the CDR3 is TGCGCCAGCAGCCAAGATTTATGGAACACCGGGGAGCTGTTTTTT. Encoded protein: CASSQDLWNTGELFF.

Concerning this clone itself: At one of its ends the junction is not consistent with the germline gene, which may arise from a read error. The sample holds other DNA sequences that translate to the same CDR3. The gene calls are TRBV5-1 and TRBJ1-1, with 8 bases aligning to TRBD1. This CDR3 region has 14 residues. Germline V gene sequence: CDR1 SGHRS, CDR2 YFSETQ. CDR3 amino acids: CASSTQGGNTEAFF. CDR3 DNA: TGCGCCAGCAGCACACAGGGGGGGAACACTGAAGCCTTCTTT.